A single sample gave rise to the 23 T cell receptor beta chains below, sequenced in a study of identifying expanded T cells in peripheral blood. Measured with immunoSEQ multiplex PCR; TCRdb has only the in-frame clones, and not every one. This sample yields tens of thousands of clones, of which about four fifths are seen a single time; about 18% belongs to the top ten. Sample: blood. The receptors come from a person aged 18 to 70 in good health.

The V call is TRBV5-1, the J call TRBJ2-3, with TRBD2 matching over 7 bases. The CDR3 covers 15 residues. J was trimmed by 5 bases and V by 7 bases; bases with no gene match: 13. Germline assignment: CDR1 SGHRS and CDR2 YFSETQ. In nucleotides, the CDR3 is TGCGCCAGCGGAGGTCGAGGGACTACCAAAGATACGCAGTATTTT. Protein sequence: CASGGRGTTKDTQYF. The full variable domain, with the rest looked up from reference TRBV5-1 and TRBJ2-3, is KAGVTQTPRYLIKTRGQQVTLSCSPISGHRSVSWYQQTPGQGLQFLFEYFSETQRNKGNFPGRFSGRQFSNSRSEMNVSTLELGDSALYLCASGGRGTTKDTQYFGPGTRLTVL.

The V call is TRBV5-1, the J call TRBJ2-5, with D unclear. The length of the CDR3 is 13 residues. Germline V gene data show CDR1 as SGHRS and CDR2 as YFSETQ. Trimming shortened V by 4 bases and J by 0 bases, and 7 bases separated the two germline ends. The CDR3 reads CASSMPNQETQYF. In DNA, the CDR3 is TGCGCCAGCAGCATGCCGAACCAAGAGACCCAGTACTTC.

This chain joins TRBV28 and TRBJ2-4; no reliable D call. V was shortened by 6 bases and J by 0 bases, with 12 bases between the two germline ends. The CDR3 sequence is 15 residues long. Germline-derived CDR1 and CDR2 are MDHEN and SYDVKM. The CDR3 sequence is CASRSQRLAKNIQYF. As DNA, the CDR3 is TGTGCCAGCAGGTCACAGAGATTAGCCAAAAACATTCAGTACTTC.

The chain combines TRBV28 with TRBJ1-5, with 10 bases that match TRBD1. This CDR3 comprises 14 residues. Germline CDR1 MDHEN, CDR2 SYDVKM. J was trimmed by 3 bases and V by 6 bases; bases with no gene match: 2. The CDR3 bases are TGTGCCAGCAGGGACAGGGGGTCCAATCAGCCCCAGCATTTT. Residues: CASRDRGSNQPQHF.

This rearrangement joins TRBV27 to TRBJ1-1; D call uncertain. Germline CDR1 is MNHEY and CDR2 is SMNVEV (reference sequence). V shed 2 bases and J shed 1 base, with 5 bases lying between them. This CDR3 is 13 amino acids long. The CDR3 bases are TGTGCCAGCAGTTTAGGCGGGAACACTGAAGCTTTCTTT. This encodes CASSLGGNTEAFF.

In DNA form, the CDR3 reads TGTGCCAGCAGTTTTTGGCCTTCCAAAGGCCCCTACGAGCAGTACTTC. It codes for CASSFWPSKGPYEQYF. The gene calls are TRBV27 and TRBJ2-7; D remains ambiguous. Germline V CDR1 and CDR2: MNHEY, SMNVEV (reference sequence). The CDR3 is 16 amino acids. The V gene lost 3 bases and the J gene lost 2 bases, with 17 bases spanning the gap.

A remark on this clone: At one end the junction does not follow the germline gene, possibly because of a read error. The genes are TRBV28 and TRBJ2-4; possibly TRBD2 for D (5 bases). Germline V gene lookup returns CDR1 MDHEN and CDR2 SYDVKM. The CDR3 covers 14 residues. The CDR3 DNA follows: TGTGCCAGCACCCTCGGGCTAGCCGAAAACATTCAGTACTTC. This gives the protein CASTLGLAENIQYF.

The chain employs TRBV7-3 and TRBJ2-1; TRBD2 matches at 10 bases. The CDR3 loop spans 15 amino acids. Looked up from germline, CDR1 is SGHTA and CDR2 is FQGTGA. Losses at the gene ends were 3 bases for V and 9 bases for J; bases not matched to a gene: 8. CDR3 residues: CASSFSGRAGSEQFF. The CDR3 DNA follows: TGTGCCAGCAGCTTCAGCGGGAGGGCCGGTAGTGAGCAGTTCTTC.

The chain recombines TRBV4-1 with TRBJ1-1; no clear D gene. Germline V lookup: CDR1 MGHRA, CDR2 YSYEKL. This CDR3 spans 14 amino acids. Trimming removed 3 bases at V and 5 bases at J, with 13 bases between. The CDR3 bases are TGCGCCAGCAGCCACCCCTCAGGAGGGACTGAAGCTTTCTTT. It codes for CASSHPSGGTEAFF.

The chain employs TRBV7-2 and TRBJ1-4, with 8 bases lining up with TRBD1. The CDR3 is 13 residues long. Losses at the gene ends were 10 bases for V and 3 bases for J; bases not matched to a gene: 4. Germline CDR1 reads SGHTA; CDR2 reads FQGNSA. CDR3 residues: CAIRTGSNEKLFF. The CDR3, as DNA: TGTGCCATCCGGACAGGGTCTAATGAAAAACTGTTTTTT.

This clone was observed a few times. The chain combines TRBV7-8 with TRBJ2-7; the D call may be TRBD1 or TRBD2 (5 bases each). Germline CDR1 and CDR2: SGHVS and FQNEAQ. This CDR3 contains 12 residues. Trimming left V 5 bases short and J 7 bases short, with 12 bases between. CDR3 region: CASSLGTQEQYF. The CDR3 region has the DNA TGTGCCAGCAGCCTCGGGACGCAGGAGCAGTACTTC. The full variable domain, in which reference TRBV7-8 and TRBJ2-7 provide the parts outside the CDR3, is GAGVSQSPRYKVAKRGQDVALRCDPISGHVSLFWYQQALGQGPEFLTYFQNEAQLDKSGLPSDRFFAERPEGSVSTLKIQRTQQEDSAVYLCASSLGTQEQYFGPGTRLTVT.

In DNA, the CDR3 is TGTGCCAGCAGCTCGGGACTCCGCCTCTACGAGCAGTACTTC. Translating gives CASSSGLRLYEQYF. The chain combines TRBV9 with TRBJ2-7; D perhaps matches TRBD2 (6 bases). The CDR3 contains 14 residues. The germline V gene has CDR1 SGDLS and CDR2 YYNGEE. V lost 4 bases to trimming and J lost 3 bases, with 14 bases between them.

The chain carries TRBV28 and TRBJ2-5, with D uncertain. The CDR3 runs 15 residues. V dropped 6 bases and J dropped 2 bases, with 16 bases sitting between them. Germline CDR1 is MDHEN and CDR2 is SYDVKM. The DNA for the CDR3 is TGTGCCAGCAGCCCCAGATCACCCATACAAGAGACCCAGTACTTC. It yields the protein CASSPRSPIQETQYF.

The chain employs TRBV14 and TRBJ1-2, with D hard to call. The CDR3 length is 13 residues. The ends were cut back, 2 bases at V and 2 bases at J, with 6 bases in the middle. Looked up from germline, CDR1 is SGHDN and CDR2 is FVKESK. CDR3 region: CASSQTGNYGYTF. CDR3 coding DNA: TGTGCCAGCAGCCAAACGGGAAACTATGGCTACACCTTC.

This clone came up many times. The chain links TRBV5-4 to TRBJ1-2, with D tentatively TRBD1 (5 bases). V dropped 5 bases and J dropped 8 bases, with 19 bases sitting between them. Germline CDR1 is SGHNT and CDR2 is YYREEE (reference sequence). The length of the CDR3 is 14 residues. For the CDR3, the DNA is TGTGCCAGCAGTTCGGGGGGAGGGGCTAACGGCTACACCTTC. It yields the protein CASSSGGGANGYTF. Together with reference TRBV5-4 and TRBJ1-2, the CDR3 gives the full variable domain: ETGVTQSPTHLIKTRGQQVTLRCSSQSGHNTVSWYQQALGQGPQFIFQYYREEENGRGNFPPRFSGLQFPNYSSELNVNALELDDSALYLCASSSGGGANGYTFGSGTRLTVV.

The CDR3, as DNA: TGTGCCAGCAGCTTCTCGGGAGGCACCTACAATGAGCAGTTCTTC. It encodes CASSFSGGTYNEQFF. The chain recombines TRBV11-2 with TRBJ2-1, with 7 bases identical to TRBD2. Trimming at V came to 3 bases and at J to 2 bases, leaving 4 bases not matched to a gene. Germline V lookup: CDR1 SGHAT, CDR2 FQNNGV. This CDR3 region has 15 residues.

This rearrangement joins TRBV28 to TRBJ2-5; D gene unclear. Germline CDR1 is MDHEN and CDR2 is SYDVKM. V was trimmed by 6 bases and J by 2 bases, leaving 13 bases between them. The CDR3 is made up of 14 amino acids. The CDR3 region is CASSFPPVQETQYF. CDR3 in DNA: TGTGCCAGCAGCTTTCCCCCGGTTCAAGAGACCCAGTACTTC.

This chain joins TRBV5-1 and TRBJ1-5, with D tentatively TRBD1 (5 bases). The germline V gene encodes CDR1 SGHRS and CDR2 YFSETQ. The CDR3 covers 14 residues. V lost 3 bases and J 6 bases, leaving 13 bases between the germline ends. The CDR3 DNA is TGCGCCAGCAGCTCTAACGGGGGGACTCAGCCCCAGCATTTT. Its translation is CASSSNGGTQPQHF.

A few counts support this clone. CDR3 coding DNA: TGTGCCCCCATATTCTGGAACTCTGGAAACACCATATATTTT. Amino acids: CAPIFWNSGNTIYF. This chain connects TRBV15 to TRBJ1-3; D ambiguous. The CDR3 has 14 residues. The germline gives CDR1 LNHNV, CDR2 YYDKDF (reference sequence). Between the trimmed V and J ends, which lost 11 bases and 0 bases, there was a span of 14 bases.

CDR3 in DNA: TGTGCCAGCTCAATCGGCCAGGCTCCGGGCTACACCTTC. Its protein is CASSIGQAPGYTF. The chain links TRBV18 to TRBJ1-2; D gene uncertain. Germline lookup yields CDR1 KGHSH and CDR2 LQKENI. The CDR3 has 13 residues. Trimming cost V 5 bases and J 8 bases, with 15 bases left between them.

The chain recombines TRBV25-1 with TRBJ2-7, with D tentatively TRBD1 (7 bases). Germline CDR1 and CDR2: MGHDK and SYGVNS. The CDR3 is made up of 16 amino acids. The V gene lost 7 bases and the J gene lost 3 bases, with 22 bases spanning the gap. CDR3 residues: CASTGGLTGNIYEQYF. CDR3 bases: TGTGCCAGCACCGGGGGCCTGACAGGGAATATCTACGAGCAGTACTTC.

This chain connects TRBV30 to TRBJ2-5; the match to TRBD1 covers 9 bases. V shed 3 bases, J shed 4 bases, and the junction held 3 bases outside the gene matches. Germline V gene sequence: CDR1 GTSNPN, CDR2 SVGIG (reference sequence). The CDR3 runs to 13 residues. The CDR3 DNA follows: TGTGCCTGGAGAACAGGGGGCTTAGAGACCCAGTACTTC. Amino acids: CAWRTGGLETQYF.

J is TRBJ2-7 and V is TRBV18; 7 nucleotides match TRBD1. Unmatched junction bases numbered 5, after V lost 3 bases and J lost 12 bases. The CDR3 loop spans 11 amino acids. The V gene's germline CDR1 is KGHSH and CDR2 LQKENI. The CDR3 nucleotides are TGTGCCAGCTCACCCGGGGACAGAACGTACTTC. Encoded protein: CASSPGDRTYF.